This TCR beta chain is drawn from a study of identical twins. Study findings and constraints: The conclusions drew on cross-sectional statistical analysis instead of tracking the same donors. Excess low generation probability was seen in twin-shared out-of-frame alpha sequences.

TCRdb recomputed calls from the 5' RACE reads with MiXCR, one row per CDR3 protein. The sample consists of about 790,000 distinct CDR3 sequences, 18% of them appearing once. Of note for this clonotype: Its specificity is not known.

In addition, the sample was reused for a study of T cells expressing NK-cell markers. Per that paper: The TCR beta repertoires originated in sorted CD3+CD56+NKG2C+, CD3+CD56+NKG2C- and CD3+CD56-NKG2C+ T cells. Four donors' CD3+CD56-NKG2C+ cells were dominated by the same clonotypes.

The TCR originated in a woman younger than 35 in good health. Sequencing used PBMCs.

CDR3 coding DNA: TGTGCCAGCACCGACAGGGCGAGTAGAGAGACCCAGTACTTC. Translation: CASTDRASRETQYF. The chain employs TRBV12-3 or TRBV12-4 and TRBJ2-5; TRBD1 matches at 7 bases. The length of the CDR3 is 14 residues. V was pared by 7 bases and J by 4 bases, with 9 bases of the junction left unmatched.